The clone carrying this T cell receptor beta chain was counted many times. The sample is drawn from a study of Graves' ophthalmopathy and Graves' hyperthyroidism. CDR1 is MDHEN, CDR2 SYDVKM, per germline. CDR3 length: 15 residues. The germline V and J ends were trimmed by 4 bases and 8 bases, with 18 bases remaining between them. As the template, RNA transcripts were used to amplify TCR beta CDR3 regions. HTBI-primed RT-PCR formed the first round, and a multiplex PCR formed the second. TCRdb called the multiplex PCR reads again in MiXCR, with one record for every CDR3 protein. Of approximately 330,000 distinct CDR3 sequences in the sample, around a sixth were seen once.

This chain joins TRBV28 and TRBJ2-4; no clear D. The TCR comes from an adult man with Graves' ophthalmopathy. The sample was peripheral blood. CDR3 amino acids: CASSSHTTTGHIQYF. CDR3 sequence (DNA): TGTGCCAGCAGTTCCCATACGACGACCGGGCACATTCAGTACTTC.